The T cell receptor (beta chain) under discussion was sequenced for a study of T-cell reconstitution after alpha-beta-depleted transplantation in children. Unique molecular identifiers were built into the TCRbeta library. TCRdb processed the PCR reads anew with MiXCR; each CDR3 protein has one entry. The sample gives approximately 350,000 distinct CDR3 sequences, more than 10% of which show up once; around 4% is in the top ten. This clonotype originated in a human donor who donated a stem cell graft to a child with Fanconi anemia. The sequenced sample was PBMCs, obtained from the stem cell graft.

The chain's CDR3 is CSARDKVDTGWAFF. CDR3 sequence (DNA): TGCAGTGCTAGAGATAAGGTCGACACTGGATGGGCTTTCTTT. The chain links TRBV20-1 to TRBJ1-1, with D unresolved. The V gene lost 0 bases and the J gene lost 11 bases, with 19 bases spanning the gap. The CDR3 runs 14 residues. From germline, CDR1 is DFQATT and CDR2 SNEGSKA (reference sequence).